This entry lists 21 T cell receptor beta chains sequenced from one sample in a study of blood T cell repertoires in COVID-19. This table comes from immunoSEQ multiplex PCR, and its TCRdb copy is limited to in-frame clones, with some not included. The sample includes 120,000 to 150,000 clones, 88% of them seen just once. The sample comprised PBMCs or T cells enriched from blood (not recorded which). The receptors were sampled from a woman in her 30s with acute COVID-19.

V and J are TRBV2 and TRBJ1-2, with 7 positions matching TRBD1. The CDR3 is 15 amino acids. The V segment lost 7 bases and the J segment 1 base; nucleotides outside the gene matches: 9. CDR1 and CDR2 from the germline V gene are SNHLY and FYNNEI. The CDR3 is CASKEQGTGNYGYTF. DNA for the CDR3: TGTGCCAGCAAAGAACAGGGGACCGGTAACTATGGCTACACCTTC.

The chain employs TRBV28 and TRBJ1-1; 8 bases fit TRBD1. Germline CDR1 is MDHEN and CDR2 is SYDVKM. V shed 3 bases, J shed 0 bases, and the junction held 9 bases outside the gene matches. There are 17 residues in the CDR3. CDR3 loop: CASSFRTGKDLNTEAFF. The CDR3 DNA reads TGTGCCAGCAGTTTCCGGACAGGGAAAGACTTGAACACTGAAGCTTTCTTT.

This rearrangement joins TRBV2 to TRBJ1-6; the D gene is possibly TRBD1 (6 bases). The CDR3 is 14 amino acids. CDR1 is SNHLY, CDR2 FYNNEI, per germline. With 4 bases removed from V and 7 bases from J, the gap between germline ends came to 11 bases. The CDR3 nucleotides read TGTGCCAGCAGTGTGGCAGGGGACAATTCACCCCTCCACTTT. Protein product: CASSVAGDNSPLHF.

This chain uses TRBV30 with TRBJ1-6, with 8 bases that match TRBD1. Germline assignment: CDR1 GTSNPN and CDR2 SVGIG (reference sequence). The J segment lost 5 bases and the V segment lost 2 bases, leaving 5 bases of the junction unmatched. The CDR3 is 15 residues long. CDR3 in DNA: TGTGCCTGGAGTCTACCGGGACAGGATAATTCACCCCTCCACTTT. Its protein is CAWSLPGQDNSPLHF. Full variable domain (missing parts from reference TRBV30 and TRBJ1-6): SQTIHQWPATLVQPVGSPLSLECTVEGTSNPNLYWYRQAAGRGLQLLFYSVGIGQISSEVPQNLSASRPQDRQFILSSKKLLLSDSGFYLCAWSLPGQDNSPLHFGNGTRLTVT.

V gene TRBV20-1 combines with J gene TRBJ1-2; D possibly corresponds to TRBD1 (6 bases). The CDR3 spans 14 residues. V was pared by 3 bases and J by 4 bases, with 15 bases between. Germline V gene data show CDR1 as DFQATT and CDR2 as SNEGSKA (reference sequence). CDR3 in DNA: TGCAGTGCTAGTTTGGGCAGGGGATCCTATGGCTACACCTTC. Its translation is CSASLGRGSYGYTF.

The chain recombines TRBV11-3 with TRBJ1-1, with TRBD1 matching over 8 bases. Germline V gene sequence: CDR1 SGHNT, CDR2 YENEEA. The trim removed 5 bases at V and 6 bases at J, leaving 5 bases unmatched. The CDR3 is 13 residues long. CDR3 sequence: CASSRTGQSEAFF. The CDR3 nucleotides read TGTGCCAGCAGCCGGACAGGGCAATCTGAAGCTTTCTTT.

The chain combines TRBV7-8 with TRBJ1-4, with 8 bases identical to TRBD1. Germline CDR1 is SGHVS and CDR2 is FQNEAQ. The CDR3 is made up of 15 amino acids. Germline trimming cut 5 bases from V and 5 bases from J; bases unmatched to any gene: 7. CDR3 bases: TGTGCCAGCAGCCCCCGGACAGGGACGAATGAAAAACTGTTTTTT. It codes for CASSPRTGTNEKLFF.

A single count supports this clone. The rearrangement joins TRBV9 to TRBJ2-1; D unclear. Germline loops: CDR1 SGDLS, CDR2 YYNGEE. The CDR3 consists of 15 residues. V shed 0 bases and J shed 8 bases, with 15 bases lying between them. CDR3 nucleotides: TGTGCCAGCAGCGTAGGGCTGTATGCCACCGATGAGCAGTTCTTC. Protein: CASSVGLYATDEQFF.

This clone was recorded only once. The CDR3 region is CASGGPNPQPQHF. The CDR3 DNA follows: TGTGCCAGCGGGGGCCCAAACCCACAGCCCCAGCATTTT. The rearrangement links TRBV7-9 to TRBJ1-5; TRBD1 is a possible D gene (6 bases). Germline V CDR1 and CDR2: SEHNR, FQNEAQ (reference sequence). The length of the CDR3 is 13 residues. Trimming cost V 8 bases and J 7 bases, with 15 bases left between them.

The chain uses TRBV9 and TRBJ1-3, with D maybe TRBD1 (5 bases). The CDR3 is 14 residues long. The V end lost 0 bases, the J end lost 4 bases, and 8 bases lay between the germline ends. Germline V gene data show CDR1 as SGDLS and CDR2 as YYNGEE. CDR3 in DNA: TGTGCCAGCAGCGTAGGGGGCGCAGGAAACACCATATATTTT. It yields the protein CASSVGGAGNTIYF.

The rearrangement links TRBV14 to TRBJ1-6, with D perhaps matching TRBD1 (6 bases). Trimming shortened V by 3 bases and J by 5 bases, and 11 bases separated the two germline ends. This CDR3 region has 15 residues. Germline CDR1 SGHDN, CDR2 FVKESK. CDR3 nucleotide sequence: TGTGCCAGCAGCCACCCGGGACATAATAATTCACCCCTCCACTTT. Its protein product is CASSHPGHNNSPLHF.

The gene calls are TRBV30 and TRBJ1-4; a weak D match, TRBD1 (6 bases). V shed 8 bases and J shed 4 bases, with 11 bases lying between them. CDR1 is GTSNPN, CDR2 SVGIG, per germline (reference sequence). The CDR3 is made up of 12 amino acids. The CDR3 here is CALGAYNEKLFF. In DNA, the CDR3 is TGTGCCCTGGGGGCATATAATGAAAAACTGTTTTTT.

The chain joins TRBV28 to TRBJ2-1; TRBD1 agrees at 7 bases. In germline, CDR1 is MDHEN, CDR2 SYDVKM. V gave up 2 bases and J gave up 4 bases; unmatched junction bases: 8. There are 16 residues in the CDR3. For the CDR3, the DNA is TGTGCCAGCAGTTTAGCCGGGACAGAGGGATACAATGAGCAGTTCTTC. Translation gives CASSLAGTEGYNEQFF.

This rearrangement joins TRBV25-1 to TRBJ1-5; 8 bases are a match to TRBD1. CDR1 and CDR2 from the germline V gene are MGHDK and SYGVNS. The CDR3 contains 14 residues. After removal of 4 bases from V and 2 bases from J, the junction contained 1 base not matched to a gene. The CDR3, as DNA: TGTGCCAGCAGTGCGACAGGGGGCAATCAGCCCCAGCATTTT. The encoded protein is CASSATGGNQPQHF.

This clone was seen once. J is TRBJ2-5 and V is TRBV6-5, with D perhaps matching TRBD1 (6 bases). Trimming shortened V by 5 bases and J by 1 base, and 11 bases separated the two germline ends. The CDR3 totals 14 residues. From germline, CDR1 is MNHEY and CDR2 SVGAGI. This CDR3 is CASSPRTAQETQYF. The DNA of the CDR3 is TGTGCCAGCAGTCCCAGGACAGCCCAAGAGACCCAGTACTTC.

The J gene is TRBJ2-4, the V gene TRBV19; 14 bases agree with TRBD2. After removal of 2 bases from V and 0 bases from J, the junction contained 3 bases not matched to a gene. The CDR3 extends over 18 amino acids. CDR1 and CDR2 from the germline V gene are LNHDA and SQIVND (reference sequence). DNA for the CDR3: TGTGCCAGTAGTATAAGGACTAGCGGGAGGCTAGCCAAAAACATTCAGTACTTC. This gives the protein CASSIRTSGRLAKNIQYF.

CDR3 sequence reads: CSAHLRDSRYF. The DNA for the CDR3 is TGCAGTGCGCACCTCCGGGACTCGCGGTACTTC. The chain employs TRBV20-1 and TRBJ2-4, with D perhaps TRBD2 (6 bases). CDR3 size: 11 residues. The V gene's germline CDR1 is DFQATT and CDR2 SNEGSKA (reference sequence). With 6 bases removed from V and 15 bases from J, the gap between germline ends came to 18 bases.

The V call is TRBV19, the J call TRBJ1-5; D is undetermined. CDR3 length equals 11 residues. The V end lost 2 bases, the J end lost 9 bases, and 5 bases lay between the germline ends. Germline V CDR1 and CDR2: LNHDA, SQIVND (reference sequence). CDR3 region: CASSISGPQHF. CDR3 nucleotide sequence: TGTGCCAGTAGTATATCGGGGCCCCAGCATTTT.

The CDR3, as DNA: TGTGCCAGCAGTCCTCTAAGCGACAGGGAAGAGTATAGCAATCAGCCCCAGCATTTT. Translation gives CASSPLSDREEYSNQPQHF. The chain joins TRBV28 to TRBJ1-5, with 7 bases fitting TRBD1. Trimming took 5 bases from V and 0 from J; bases not matched to a gene: 16. CDR3 size: 19 residues. Per germline, CDR1 MDHEN and CDR2 SYDVKM.

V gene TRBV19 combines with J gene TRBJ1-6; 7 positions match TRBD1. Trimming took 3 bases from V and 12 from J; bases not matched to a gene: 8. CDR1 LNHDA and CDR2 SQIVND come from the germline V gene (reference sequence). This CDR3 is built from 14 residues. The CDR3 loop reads CASSIGRGSGPLHF. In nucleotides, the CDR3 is TGTGCCAGTAGTATCGGCAGGGGGTCTGGACCCCTCCACTTT.

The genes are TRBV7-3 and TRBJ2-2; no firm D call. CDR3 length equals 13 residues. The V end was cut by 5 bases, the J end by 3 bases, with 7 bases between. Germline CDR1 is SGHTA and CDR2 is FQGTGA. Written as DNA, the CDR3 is TGTGCCAGCAGCCCTCACTACACCGGGGAGCTGTTTTTT. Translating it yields CASSPHYTGELFF.